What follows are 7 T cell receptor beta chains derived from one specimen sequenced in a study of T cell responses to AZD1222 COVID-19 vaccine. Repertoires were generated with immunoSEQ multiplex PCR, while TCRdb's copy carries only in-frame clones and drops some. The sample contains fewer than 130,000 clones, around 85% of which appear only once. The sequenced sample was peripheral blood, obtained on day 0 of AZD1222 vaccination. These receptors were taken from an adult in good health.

The CDR3 sequence is CASWDHVVGFTEAFF. Written as DNA, the CDR3 is TGTGCCAGCTGGGATCACGTCGTCGGATTCACTGAAGCTTTCTTT. The chain recombines TRBV6-6 with TRBJ1-1; D gene ambiguous. V lost 8 bases and J lost 4, with 20 bases in between. Germline V lookup: CDR1 MNHNY, CDR2 SVGAGI (reference sequence). This CDR3 is 15 amino acids long.

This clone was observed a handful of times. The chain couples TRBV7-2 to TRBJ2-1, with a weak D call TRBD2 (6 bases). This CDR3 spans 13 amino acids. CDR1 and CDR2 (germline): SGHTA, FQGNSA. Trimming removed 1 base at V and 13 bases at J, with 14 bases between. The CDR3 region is CASSLGVSGAQFF. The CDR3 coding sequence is TGTGCCAGCAGCTTAGGAGTTTCGGGAGCACAGTTCTTC.

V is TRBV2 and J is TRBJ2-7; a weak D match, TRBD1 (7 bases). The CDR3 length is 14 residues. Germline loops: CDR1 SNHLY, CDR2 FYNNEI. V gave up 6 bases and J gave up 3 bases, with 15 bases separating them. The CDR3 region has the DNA TGTGCCAGCAGCTCCCAGGGGGGAGGCTACGAGCAGTACTTC. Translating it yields CASSSQGGGYEQYF. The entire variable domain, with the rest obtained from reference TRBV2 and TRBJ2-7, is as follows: EPEVTQTPSHQVTQMGQEVILRCVPISNHLYFYWYRQILGQKVEFLVSFYNNEISEKSEIFDDQFSVERPDGSNFTLKIRSTKLEDSAMYFCASSSQGGGYEQYFGPGTRLTVT.

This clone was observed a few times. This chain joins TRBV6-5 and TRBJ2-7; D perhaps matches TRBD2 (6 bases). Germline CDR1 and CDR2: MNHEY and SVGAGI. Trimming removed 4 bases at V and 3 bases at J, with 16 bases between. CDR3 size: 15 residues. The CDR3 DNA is TGTGCCAGCAGTTCCCCCGGGCGGGGAGTCTACGAGCAGTACTTC. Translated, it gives CASSSPGRGVYEQYF.

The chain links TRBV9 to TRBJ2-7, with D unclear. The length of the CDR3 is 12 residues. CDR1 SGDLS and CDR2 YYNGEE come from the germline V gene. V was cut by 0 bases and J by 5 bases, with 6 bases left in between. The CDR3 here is CASSVAGHEQYF. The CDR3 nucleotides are TGTGCCAGCAGCGTAGCTGGCCACGAGCAGTACTTC.

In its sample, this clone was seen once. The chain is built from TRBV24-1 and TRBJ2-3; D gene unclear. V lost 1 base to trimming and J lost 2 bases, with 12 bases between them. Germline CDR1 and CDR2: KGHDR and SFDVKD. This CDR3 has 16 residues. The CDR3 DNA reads TGTGCCACCAGTGATTTACGGTCAAGTTTCACAGATACGCAGTATTTT. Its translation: CATSDLRSSFTDTQYF.

The CDR3 sequence is CATSDAVAGGPSGLSYNEQFF. For the CDR3, the DNA is TGTGCCACCAGTGACGCCGTGGCAGGGGGCCCTTCCGGCCTCTCCTACAATGAGCAGTTCTTC. The gene calls are TRBV24-1 and TRBJ2-1, with 8 bases identical to TRBD1. The CDR3 is made up of 21 amino acids. Germline values: CDR1 KGHDR, CDR2 SFDVKD. V gave up 4 bases and J gave up 0 bases; unmatched junction bases: 19.